The 21 T cell receptor beta chains listed next were all sequenced from one sample in a study of cytomegalovirus exposure and HLA in healthy donors. The PCR made use of 60 Vbeta and 13 Jbeta primers. TCRdb keeps only in-frame clones here, not all; method: immunoSEQ multiplex PCR. Its listing shows more than 90,000 clones. The sample comprised PBMCs. These receptors were taken from a man aged 25 to 40 in good health and CMV-seronegative.

The rearrangement joins TRBV12-5 to TRBJ2-2; no reliable D call. This CDR3 region has 19 residues. Germline CDR1 and CDR2: LGHNT and FRNRAP. Between the trimmed V and J ends, which lost 3 bases and 1 base, there was a span of 21 bases. The CDR3 region has the DNA TGTGCTAGTGGTTTACCCCCCCTCGGAAGGCAGCGGAACACCGGGGAGCTGTTTTTT. This gives the protein CASGLPPLGRQRNTGELFF.

CDR3 region: CASSAKDRGNEKLFF. CDR3 sequence (DNA): TGTGCCAGCAGCGCAAAGGACAGGGGTAATGAAAAACTGTTTTTT. The chain employs TRBV5-4 and TRBJ1-4; 9 positions agree with TRBD1. The CDR3 is made up of 15 amino acids. Germline CDR1 and CDR2: SGHNT and YYREEE (reference sequence). V lost 4 bases to trimming and J lost 4 bases; unmatched junction nucleotides: 5.

The chain links TRBV5-1 to TRBJ1-1; possibly TRBD1 for D (6 bases). V lost 4 bases and J lost 3, with 13 bases in between. The length of the CDR3 is 14 residues. Germline loops: CDR1 SGHRS, CDR2 YFSETQ. The CDR3 reads CASSNLQGDTEAFF. Here the CDR3 DNA reads TGCGCCAGCAGCAACCTACAGGGTGACACTGAAGCTTTCTTT.

The genes are TRBV6-4 and TRBJ2-2, with TRBD1 matching over 9 bases. V lost 6 bases and J lost 4; bases outside the gene matches: 3. In germline, CDR1 is MRHNA, CDR2 SNTAGT. The CDR3 extends over 14 amino acids. The CDR3 loop is CASRGTGSTGELFF. The CDR3 nucleotides are TGTGCCAGCAGAGGGACAGGGAGCACCGGGGAGCTGTTTTTT.

This sequence joins TRBV5-1 and TRBJ2-3; perhaps TRBD2 as D (7 bases). With 2 bases removed from V and 3 bases from J, the gap between germline ends came to 16 bases. Germline loops: CDR1 SGHRS, CDR2 YFSETQ. This CDR3 has 16 amino acids. CDR3 nucleotides: TGCGCCAGCAGCTTCACAGGGAGGGGGAGAACAGATACGCAGTATTTT. Translated, it gives CASSFTGRGRTDTQYF.

This chain connects TRBV5-1 to TRBJ2-1; TRBD2 matches 11 bases. The germline gives CDR1 SGHRS, CDR2 YFSETQ. The CDR3 extends over 13 amino acids. V gave up 6 bases and J gave up 8 bases; unmatched junction bases: 4. In DNA, the CDR3 is TGCGCCAGCAAAACTAGCGGGGGAGATGAGCAGTTCTTC. Its translation is CASKTSGGDEQFF.

This rearrangement joins TRBV5-6 to TRBJ2-7, with 7 positions matching TRBD1. In germline, CDR1 is SGHDT, CDR2 YYEEEE. V lost 0 bases to trimming and J lost 5 bases; unmatched junction nucleotides: 5. There are 14 residues in the CDR3. The CDR3 DNA is TGTGCCAGCAGCTTGGTGGGACAGTTCCACGAGCAGTACTTC. The encoded protein is CASSLVGQFHEQYF.

The CDR3 sequence is CASTQGARETQYF. CDR3 nucleotide sequence: TGTGCCAGCACCCAGGGGGCGCGGGAGACCCAGTACTTC. The V gene is TRBV6-6, the J gene TRBJ2-5, with TRBD1 matching over 8 bases. Germline values: CDR1 MNHNY, CDR2 SVGAGI (reference sequence). This CDR3 is built from 13 residues. J was trimmed by 5 bases and V by 7 bases; bases with no gene match: 6.

This chain joins TRBV28 and TRBJ1-2; a weak D match, TRBD1 (5 bases). From germline, CDR1 is MDHEN and CDR2 SYDVKM. V lost 5 bases, J lost 0 bases, and 7 bases lay in between. The CDR3 is 13 amino acids. This chain's CDR3 is CASSVTANYGYTF. For the CDR3, the DNA is TGTGCCAGCAGTGTGACAGCTAACTATGGCTACACCTTC.

In regard to this clone: The sample has other DNA sequences that encode this CDR3 too. CDR3: CASSLQGAQETQYF. CDR3 DNA sequence: TGCGCCAGCAGCCTCCAAGGGGCGCAAGAGACCCAGTACTTC. This chain links TRBV5-1 with TRBJ2-5, with D tentatively TRBD1 (5 bases). Germline CDR1 reads SGHRS; CDR2 reads YFSETQ. The germline V and J ends were trimmed by 4 bases and 2 bases, with 12 bases remaining between them. The CDR3 has 14 amino acids.

The V call is TRBV7-2, the J call TRBJ2-5, with 11 positions matching TRBD2. V trimming: 4 bases; J trimming: 5 bases; junction bases outside the gene matches: 9. There are 16 residues in the CDR3. Germline lookup yields CDR1 SGHTA and CDR2 FQGNSA. CDR3 residues: CASSSPSGGIRETQYF. The CDR3 DNA is TGTGCCAGCAGCTCCCCTAGCGGGGGGATCCGGGAGACCCAGTACTTC.

The chain uses TRBV5-4 and TRBJ2-7; D ambiguous. The germline CDR1 and CDR2 sequences are SGHNT and YYREEE (reference sequence). This CDR3 is 14 amino acids long. V was pared by 3 bases and J by 4 bases, with 14 bases between. CDR3 region: CASSSPLTTYEQYF. For the CDR3, the DNA is TGTGCCAGCAGCTCTCCTCTGACGACTTACGAGCAGTACTTC. Filled out from reference TRBV5-4 and TRBJ2-7, the complete variable domain reads ETGVTQSPTHLIKTRGQQVTLRCSSQSGHNTVSWYQQALGQGPQFIFQYYREEENGRGNFPPRFSGLQFPNYSSELNVNALELDDSALYLCASSSPLTTYEQYFGPGTRLTVT.

The V gene is TRBV18, the J gene TRBJ1-3; D unclear. CDR3 size: 12 residues. V was trimmed by 6 bases and J by 8 bases, leaving 11 bases between them. Germline loops: CDR1 KGHSH, CDR2 LQKENI. This chain's CDR3 is CASSPGLYTIYF. The DNA for the CDR3 is TGTGCCAGCTCCCCCGGACTTTACACCATATATTTT. The full variable domain, its missing parts supplied by reference TRBV18 and TRBJ1-3, is NAGVMQNPRHLVRRRGQEARLRCSPMKGHSHVYWYRQLPEEGLKFMVYLQKENIIDESGMPKERFSAEFPKEGPSILRIQQVVRGDSAAYFCASSPGLYTIYFGEGSWLTVV.

The rearrangement uses TRBV11-2 and TRBJ1-5, with no clear D. Germline lookup yields CDR1 SGHAT and CDR2 FQNNGV. The V end was cut by 3 bases, the J end by 3 bases, with 9 bases between. The CDR3 is made up of 14 amino acids. CDR3 nucleotide sequence: TGTGCCAGCAGCTTGGCGGCCTTCAATCAGCCCCAGCATTTT. Protein sequence: CASSLAAFNQPQHF.

The chain recombines TRBV27 with TRBJ2-3; D perhaps matches TRBD1 (5 bases). In germline, CDR1 is MNHEY, CDR2 SMNVEV (reference sequence). Trimming shortened V by 5 bases and J by 3 bases, and 9 bases separated the two germline ends. The CDR3 is made up of 13 amino acids. The CDR3 DNA reads as TGTGCCAGCAGTATATACAGGACAGATACGCAGTATTTT. Translating gives CASSIYRTDTQYF.

V is TRBV18 and J is TRBJ2-1; 8 bases are a match to TRBD1. With V trimmed by 6 bases and J by 8 bases, 3 bases remained unmatched. The CDR3 covers 12 residues. Germline-derived CDR1 and CDR2 are KGHSH and LQKENI. The DNA for the CDR3 is TGTGCCAGCTCTGGGACAGGCGATGAGCAGTTCTTC. Its protein product is CASSGTGDEQFF.

The chain uses TRBV18 and TRBJ2-1; D is perhaps TRBD1 (5 bases). Trimming removed 2 bases at V and 0 bases at J, with 11 bases between. CDR3 length: 16 residues. CDR1 is KGHSH, CDR2 LQKENI, per germline. In DNA, the CDR3 is TGTGCCAGCTCACCATCAGGGCTGAGCTCCTACAATGAGCAGTTCTTC. The encoded protein is CASSPSGLSSYNEQFF.

The rearrangement uses TRBV18 and TRBJ2-2; TRBD1 agrees at 10 bases. CDR1 and CDR2 from the germline V gene are KGHSH and LQKENI. V lost 3 bases and J lost 4; bases outside the gene matches: 11. The CDR3 spans 18 residues. The CDR3 sequence is CASSPASGDRGTTGELFF. CDR3 nucleotide sequence: TGTGCCAGCTCACCCGCATCCGGGGACAGGGGAACCACCGGGGAGCTGTTTTTT.

DNA for the CDR3: TGTGCCAGCAGCCAAGGCGGGACAGGGAGGAACACTGAAGCTTTCTTT. It yields the protein CASSQGGTGRNTEAFF. The gene calls are TRBV14 and TRBJ1-1; 9 bases are a match to TRBD1. V gave up 1 base and J gave up 1 base; unmatched junction bases: 4. Germline-derived CDR1 and CDR2 are SGHDN and FVKESK. The CDR3 runs 16 residues.

The CDR3 DNA follows: TGTGCCAGCAGTTTATGGGGCGGGGGGGCCCCCGGGGAGCTGTTTTTT. As protein: CASSLWGGGAPGELFF. The chain uses TRBV27 and TRBJ2-2, with 9 nucleotides matching TRBD2. The J segment lost 6 bases and the V segment lost 1 base, leaving 6 bases of the junction unmatched. The CDR3 contains 16 residues. Germline V gene lookup returns CDR1 MNHEY and CDR2 SMNVEV (reference sequence).

The J gene is TRBJ2-1, the V gene TRBV5-4; TRBD2 aligns across 7 bases. Per the germline V gene, CDR1 is SGHNT and CDR2 is YYREEE (reference sequence). Trimming took 4 bases from V and 1 from J; bases not matched to a gene: 8. The CDR3 is 16 amino acids. CDR3 coding DNA: TGTGCCAGCAGCATGGGACTACGGTATTCCTACAATGAGCAGTTCTTC. It yields the protein CASSMGLRYSYNEQFF.